Presented here are 30 T cell receptor beta chains from one specimen sequenced in a study of cytomegalovirus exposure and HLA in healthy donors. The PCR had 60 Vbeta and 13 Jbeta primers. The table came from immunoSEQ multiplex PCR; TCRdb's copy has only in-frame clones and leaves some out. The repertoire includes fewer than 250,000 clones, around 82% of them detected once, and around 14% sits in the top ten. The sequenced material came from PBMCs. These receptors all stem from a woman aged 25 to 39 in good health and CMV-seropositive.

The chain combines TRBV6-6 with TRBJ1-1, with 9 bases lining up with TRBD1. The CDR3 is 14 residues long. Germline values: CDR1 MNHNY, CDR2 SVGAGI (reference sequence). Germline trimming cut 2 bases from V and 4 bases from J; bases unmatched to any gene: 2. CDR3 DNA: TGTGCCAGCAGTTACGGGGACAGGGTCACTGAAGCTTTCTTT. Translated: CASSYGDRVTEAFF.

The chain uses TRBV18 and TRBJ2-7; 7 nucleotides align to TRBD2. J gave up 5 bases and V 5 bases, and 12 bases lay outside the gene matches. Per germline, CDR1 KGHSH and CDR2 LQKENI. The length of the CDR3 is 15 residues. The CDR3 sequence: CASSAGTTIRNEQYF. For the CDR3, the DNA is TGTGCCAGCTCAGCGGGGACTACGATACGGAACGAGCAGTACTTC.

The rearrangement uses TRBV6-1 and TRBJ2-5; 14 bases align to TRBD2. Unmatched junction bases numbered 3, after V lost 2 bases and J lost 4 bases. CDR1 is MNHNS, CDR2 SASEGT, per germline. The CDR3 loop spans 16 amino acids. This chain's CDR3 is CASSEPGLAGGETQYF. In nucleotides, the CDR3 is TGTGCCAGCAGTGAACCTGGACTAGCGGGGGGAGAGACCCAGTACTTC.

The CDR3 sequence is CASGRPGSSYEQYF. The CDR3 nucleotides read TGTGCTAGTGGTCGCCCGGGGAGCTCCTACGAGCAGTACTTC. J is TRBJ2-7 and V is TRBV12-5, with D perhaps TRBD2 (5 bases). Germline values: CDR1 LGHNT, CDR2 FRNRAP. The CDR3 runs 14 residues. V was clipped by 5 bases and J by 0 bases, with 11 bases between them.

The chain uses TRBV7-9 and TRBJ2-7, with D perhaps TRBD1 (5 bases). The CDR3 totals 14 residues. Trimming shortened V by 0 bases and J by 5 bases, and 11 bases separated the two germline ends. The germline gives CDR1 SEHNR, CDR2 FQNEAQ (reference sequence). The CDR3 DNA follows: TGTGCCAGCAGCTTAGCGTCGGCCAGGGACGAGCAGTACTTC. Its protein is CASSLASARDEQYF.

The genes are TRBV7-2 and TRBJ2-7; no reliable D call. Trimming removed 3 bases from V and 0 bases from J, with 12 bases in between. CDR1 and CDR2 from the germline V gene are SGHTA and FQGNSA. This CDR3 is 15 amino acids long. CDR3 nucleotide sequence: TGTGCCAGCAGCTTGTATGGAGACCACTCCTACGAGCAGTACTTC. Amino acid sequence: CASSLYGDHSYEQYF.

The chain combines TRBV19 with TRBJ1-5; the D gene is possibly TRBD1 (5 bases). V was shortened by 9 bases and J by 6 bases, with 21 bases between the two germline ends. The CDR3 runs 15 residues. Germline V gene sequence: CDR1 LNHDA, CDR2 SQIVND (reference sequence). This CDR3 reads CASRPPLGDAQPQHF. CDR3 nucleotides: TGTGCCAGCAGACCCCCCCTAGGGGATGCTCAGCCCCAGCATTTT.

The chain links TRBV5-4 to TRBJ2-2; TRBD1 agrees at 9 bases. The CDR3 is 14 amino acids. With V trimmed by 4 bases and J by 7 bases, 5 bases remained unmatched. Germline assignment: CDR1 SGHNT and CDR2 YYREEE (reference sequence). The CDR3 bases are TGTGCCAGCAGCCCCGGACAGGGGATCGGGGAGCTGTTTTTT. It encodes CASSPGQGIGELFF.

The chain employs TRBV6-5 and TRBJ2-5; D may be TRBD1 (5 bases). This CDR3 has 14 amino acids. CDR1 and CDR2 from the germline V gene are MNHEY and SVGAGI. The V gene lost 5 bases and the J gene lost 5 bases, with 15 bases spanning the gap. This chain's CDR3 is CASSPTDLWETQYF. The CDR3 coding sequence is TGTGCCAGCAGTCCGACAGATCTTTGGGAGACCCAGTACTTC.

The chain uses TRBV7-2 and TRBJ2-5; 8 nucleotides agree with TRBD1. V was pared by 5 bases and J by 4 bases, with 9 bases of the junction left unmatched. CDR1 and CDR2 (germline): SGHTA, FQGNSA. There are 15 residues in the CDR3. CDR3 region: CASSPNTGGGETQYF. For the CDR3, the DNA is TGTGCCAGCAGCCCAAATACAGGGGGAGGAGAGACCCAGTACTTC. Full variable domain (rest looked up from reference TRBV7-2 and TRBJ2-5): GAGVSQSPSNKVTEKGKDVELRCDPISGHTALYWYRQSLGQGLEFLIYFQGNSAPDKSGLPSDRFSAERTGGSVSTLTIQRTQQEDSAVYLCASSPNTGGGETQYFGPGTRLLVL.

The chain couples TRBV5-6 to TRBJ2-5; 9 nucleotides agree with TRBD2. CDR1 and CDR2 from the germline V gene are SGHDT and YYEEEE. The CDR3 contains 15 residues. J was trimmed by 1 base and V by 2 bases; bases with no gene match: 3. The CDR3 bases are TGTGCCAGCAGCTTAGCGGGGGGTACCCAAGAGACCCAGTACTTC. It codes for CASSLAGGTQETQYF.

The sample holds a few counts of this clone. The chain employs TRBV27 and TRBJ2-5, with TRBD1 matching over 12 bases. Looked up from germline, CDR1 is MNHEY and CDR2 is SMNVEV (reference sequence). V lost 8 bases to trimming and J lost 0 bases; unmatched junction nucleotides: 16. The CDR3 has 19 residues. CDR3 sequence (DNA): TGTGCCAGCGGATCCGGGACAGGGGGCCCATTTACGGACCAAGAGACCCAGTACTTC. Protein: CASGSGTGGPFTDQETQYF.

Concerning this clone itself: Other DNA sequences in the same sample also yield this CDR3. The chain links TRBV28 to TRBJ2-1; the match to TRBD2 covers 11 bases. The germline V gene has CDR1 MDHEN and CDR2 SYDVKM. V gave up 5 bases and J gave up 6 bases; unmatched junction bases: 3. The CDR3 totals 14 residues. CDR3 nucleotides: TGTGCCAGCAGTCTACTAGCGGGGGCCAATGAGCAGTTCTTC. As protein: CASSLLAGANEQFF.

V usage is TRBV7-2 and J usage is TRBJ2-5; 7 positions agree with TRBD2. The trim removed 5 bases at V and 4 bases at J, leaving 16 bases unmatched. This CDR3 is built from 17 residues. In germline, CDR1 is SGHTA, CDR2 FQGNSA. The CDR3 here is CASSRRLPKREGETQYF. The CDR3 bases are TGTGCCAGCAGCCGGAGGCTTCCTAAGCGGGAAGGAGAGACCCAGTACTTC.

This clone has just a few counts. This chain connects TRBV6-6 to TRBJ2-2; no reliable D call. CDR1 and CDR2 from the germline V gene are MNHNY and SVGAGI (reference sequence). The CDR3 extends over 14 amino acids. V lost 6 bases, J lost 7 bases, and 15 bases lay in between. CDR3 nucleotides: TGTGCCAGCAGCTCGAGAGAGCGAATCGGGGAGCTGTTTTTT. It translates to CASSSRERIGELFF.

The CDR3 DNA follows: TGTGCCAGCAGCAAAGCGAGGCCCTATTATTCACCCCTCCACTTT. Protein product: CASSKARPYYSPLHF. The V and J genes are TRBV21-1 and TRBJ1-6. TRBV21-1 is labeled a pseudogene. CDR3 length: 15 residues.

This clone showed up just once. V is TRBV19 and J is TRBJ2-5; D is perhaps TRBD2 (6 bases). The V gene lost 5 bases and the J gene lost 5 bases, with 18 bases spanning the gap. This CDR3 contains 15 residues. Per germline, CDR1 LNHDA and CDR2 SQIVND (reference sequence). CDR3 sequence: CASSARDSLRETQYF. The CDR3 nucleotides read TGTGCCAGTAGTGCGAGGGACTCCCTTAGGGAGACCCAGTACTTC. The full variable domain, rest sourced from reference TRBV19 and TRBJ2-5, is DGGITQSPKYLFRKEGQNVTLSCEQNLNHDAMYWYRQDPGQGLRLIYYSQIVNDFQKGDIAEGYSVSREKKESFPLTVTSAQKNPTAFYLCASSARDSLRETQYFGPGTRLLVL.

This sequence joins TRBV27 and TRBJ1-1; D is perhaps TRBD1 (5 bases). This CDR3 contains 14 residues. Germline V gene lookup returns CDR1 MNHEY and CDR2 SMNVEV (reference sequence). The V end was cut by 5 bases, the J end by 5 bases, with 15 bases between. Written as DNA, the CDR3 is TGTGCCAGCAGTCCAAACTTACAGGCGACTGAAGCTTTCTTT. Protein product: CASSPNLQATEAFF.

The CDR3 sequence is CASSRDRVNSPLHF. CDR3 nucleotide sequence: TGCGCCAGCAGCCGGGACAGGGTAAATTCACCCCTCCACTTT. The chain has TRBV5-1 and TRBJ1-6; TRBD1 matches at 9 bases. The CDR3 spans 14 residues. Germline CDR1 SGHRS, CDR2 YFSETQ. V lost 4 bases to trimming and J lost 7 bases; unmatched junction nucleotides: 3.

V gene TRBV30 combines with J gene TRBJ1-5, with D possibly matching TRBD1 (6 bases). In germline, CDR1 is GTSNPN, CDR2 SVGIG (reference sequence). The CDR3 runs 13 residues. V dropped 1 base and J dropped 4 bases, with 8 bases sitting between them. The CDR3 region is CAWSATGNQPQHF. The DNA for the CDR3 is TGTGCCTGGAGTGCCACAGGGAATCAGCCCCAGCATTTT.

J is TRBJ2-7 and V is TRBV18; tentative D call: TRBD1 (6 bases). Deletions cut 1 base from V and 2 bases from J, with 9 bases between. CDR1 and CDR2 from the germline V gene are KGHSH and LQKENI. The CDR3 runs to 14 residues. The CDR3 protein is CASSPRDTTYEQYF. In DNA form, the CDR3 reads TGTGCCAGCTCACCACGGGACACTACCTACGAGCAGTACTTC.

V is TRBV6-4 and J is TRBJ2-3, with 10 bases lining up with TRBD1. With 2 bases clipped from V and 4 bases from J, the junction kept 3 bases outside the gene matches. Per the germline V gene, CDR1 is MRHNA and CDR2 is SNTAGT. The CDR3 covers 15 residues. The CDR3 loop reads CASSDSGQGADTQYF. DNA of the CDR3: TGTGCCAGCAGTGACAGCGGACAGGGGGCAGATACGCAGTATTTT.

The chain couples TRBV5-1 to TRBJ1-1; D is ambiguous. Looked up from germline, CDR1 is SGHRS and CDR2 is YFSETQ. This CDR3 contains 14 residues. V lost 0 bases, J lost 3 bases, and 9 bases lay in between. The DNA for the CDR3 is TGCGCCAGCAGCTTGGATCCCGGGTACACTGAAGCTTTCTTT. Translating gives CASSLDPGYTEAFF. Full variable domain (outside the CDR3, taken from reference TRBV5-1 and TRBJ1-1): KAGVTQTPRYLIKTRGQQVTLSCSPISGHRSVSWYQQTPGQGLQFLFEYFSETQRNKGNFPGRFSGRQFSNSRSEMNVSTLELGDSALYLCASSLDPGYTEAFFGQGTRLTVV.

A few counts support this clone. Because the CDR3's place on the DNA is in doubt, the DNA is left out and the CDR3 is given as listed by TCRdb. The V and J genes are TRBV12-2 and TRBJ1-2; TRBD1, the table's D call, was not compared with the DNA. TRBV12-2 is a pseudogene locus. The CDR3 adds up to 16 amino acids, both ends counted. This chain's CDR3 is CASRLVGAGANYGYTF.

On this clone: The germline gene is not matched at one end of the junction; a read error may be the cause. The V gene is TRBV5-1, the J gene TRBJ2-6, with a tentative D call TRBD1 (5 bases). In germline, CDR1 is SGHRS, CDR2 YFSETQ. The CDR3 sequence is 16 residues long. Here the CDR3 reads CASSLTGSSGANVPTF. The CDR3 DNA reads as TGCGCCAGCAGCTTGACAGGTAGCTCTGGGGCCAACGTCCCGACTTTC.

The sample holds one count of this clone. CDR3 nucleotides: TGTGCCAGCTCACCACCCTCTCGCGGGACCCAAGAGACCCAGTACTTC. It yields the protein CASSPPSRGTQETQYF. V usage is TRBV18 and J usage is TRBJ2-5; D perhaps matches TRBD2 (6 bases). Germline V lookup: CDR1 KGHSH, CDR2 LQKENI. The CDR3 sequence is 16 residues long. Trimming removed 0 bases from V and 1 base from J, with 12 bases in between.

The gene calls are TRBV9 and TRBJ2-7; 7 nucleotides agree with TRBD2. J lost 2 bases, V lost 0 bases, and 5 bases had no gene match. There are 15 residues in the CDR3. Per the germline V gene, CDR1 is SGDLS and CDR2 is YYNGEE. The CDR3 here is CASSVEPSGPYEQYF. Written as DNA, the CDR3 is TGTGCCAGCAGCGTAGAGCCTAGCGGTCCCTACGAGCAGTACTTC. Complete variable domain (other parts from reference TRBV9 and TRBJ2-7): DSGVTQTPKHLITATGQRVTLRCSPRSGDLSVYWYQQSLDQGLQFLIQYYNGEERAKGNILERFSAQQFPDLHSELNLSSLELGDSALYFCASSVEPSGPYEQYFGPGTRLTVT.

This chain uses TRBV10-3 with TRBJ2-7, with D maybe TRBD2 (5 bases). Looked up from germline, CDR1 is ENHRY and CDR2 is SYGVKD. The V end lost 7 bases, the J end lost 3 bases, and 13 bases lay between the germline ends. This CDR3 comprises 13 residues. The CDR3 DNA reads TGTGCCATCATGAAGGGTACTAGCTACGAGCAGTACTTC. This translates into CAIMKGTSYEQYF.

The chain is built from TRBV10-1 and TRBJ2-7; 8 bases fit TRBD2. V lost 6 bases to trimming and J lost 4 bases; unmatched junction nucleotides: 5. This CDR3 comprises 13 residues. Germline values: CDR1 WNHNN, CDR2 SYGVQD (reference sequence). Written as DNA, the CDR3 is TGCGCCAGCAGCGGGGGGGCCGGGTACGAGCAGTACTTC. This gives the protein CASSGGAGYEQYF.

V and J are TRBV7-9 and TRBJ2-1, with D perhaps TRBD1 (5 bases). V was clipped by 4 bases and J by 8 bases, with 15 bases between them. The CDR3 has 14 amino acids. Germline V gene lookup returns CDR1 SEHNR and CDR2 FQNEAQ (reference sequence). The CDR3 DNA reads as TGTGCCAGCAGCTCTGGGGCCAGTACCGATGAGCAGTTCTTC. Its translation is CASSSGASTDEQFF.